The 13 T cell receptor beta chains below were found in one sample sequenced in a study of T cells after yellow fever vaccination. From the 5' RACE reads, TCRdb called clonotypes with MiXCR, one entry per CDR3 protein. There are around 150,000 distinct CDR3 sequences in the sample; around 7.2% occur only once, and approximately 2.5% lies in the top ten. The source material was CD4+ T cells sorted from PBMCs, sampled less than 6 days after the first yellow fever vaccination. These receptors originate from a man in his late teens or twenties who received the YFV17D yellow fever vaccine.

CDR3 loop: CASRGTGGDYEQYV. The DNA for the CDR3 is TGTGCCAGCAGGGGGACAGGGGGGGACTACGAGCAGTACGTC. V gene TRBV6-1 combines with J gene TRBJ2-7, with TRBD1 identical over 11 bases. The CDR3 is 14 residues long. Germline V CDR1 and CDR2: MNHNS, SASEGT. V shed 6 bases and J 3 bases; nucleotides not matched to a gene: 4.

This CDR3 is CASHQISGANVLTF. The CDR3 nucleotides read TGTGCCAGTCACCAGATTTCTGGGGCCAACGTCCTGACTTTC. V is TRBV2 and J is TRBJ2-6; D is unresolved. V was trimmed by 9 bases and J by 1 base, leaving 10 bases between them. The germline gives CDR1 SNHLY, CDR2 FYNNEI. CDR3 length: 14 amino acids.

This clonotype was counted a few times. J is TRBJ2-3 and V is TRBV20-1; possibly TRBD1 for D (6 bases). Trimming left V 6 bases short and J 0 bases short, with 19 bases between. CDR1 DFQATT and CDR2 SNEGSKA come from the germline V gene (reference sequence). This CDR3 has 16 residues. CDR3 in amino acids: CSANDRRKGSTDTQYF. The CDR3 DNA follows: TGCAGTGCGAACGACAGGCGAAAAGGTAGCACAGATACGCAGTATTTT.

The V gene is TRBV20-1, the J gene TRBJ1-4; D gene ambiguous. CDR1 is DFQATT, CDR2 SNEGSKA, per germline (reference sequence). The CDR3 is made up of 13 amino acids. The CDR3 DNA is TGCGGACTAAACAGTGCAACTAATGAAAAACTGTTTTTT. This encodes CGLNSATNEKLFF.

This clonotype was observed a few times. In nucleotides, the CDR3 is TGTGCCAGCAGCCCCCGGACTAGCGGGGGCCCCCTGGGTACGCAGTATTTT. Its protein is CASSPRTSGGPLGTQYF. The chain carries TRBV5-4 and TRBJ2-3; 13 bases are shared with TRBD2. CDR3 size: 17 residues. V lost 4 bases to trimming and J lost 8 bases; unmatched junction nucleotides: 13. Germline V gene sequence: CDR1 SGHNT, CDR2 YYREEE (reference sequence).

There are a few counts of this clonotype. This rearrangement joins TRBV5-1 to TRBJ2-3; 12 nucleotides agree with TRBD2. The CDR3 runs to 15 residues. Germline CDR1 SGHRS, CDR2 YFSETQ. V shed 3 bases and J 5 bases; nucleotides not matched to a gene: 4. CDR3 protein: CASSWLAGGQDTQYF. CDR3 in DNA: TGCGCCAGCAGCTGGCTAGCGGGGGGGCAAGATACGCAGTATTTT.

This clonotype was observed at least ten times. The chain recombines TRBV12-3 or TRBV12-4 with TRBJ2-1; no firm D call. V lost 5 bases to trimming and J lost 5 bases, with 7 bases between them. This CDR3 contains 12 residues. The CDR3 DNA follows: TGTGCCAGCAGTCCGGCTAACAATGAGCAGTTCTTC. This gives the protein CASSPANNEQFF.

The CDR3, as DNA: TGCAGTGCTAGACCAGGGGCGGGCAAAAACATTCAGTACTTC. It codes for CSARPGAGKNIQYF. This sequence joins TRBV20-1 and TRBJ2-4; D may be TRBD1 (6 bases). CDR3 size: 14 residues. Between the trimmed V and J ends, which lost 2 bases and 3 bases, there was a span of 11 bases. Germline CDR1 DFQATT, CDR2 SNEGSKA (reference sequence).

This clonotype came up a few times. This sequence joins TRBV12-3 or TRBV12-4 and TRBJ1-1; 9 bases align to TRBD1. Trimming at V came to 9 bases and at J to 5 bases, leaving 7 bases not matched to a gene. CDR3 size: 13 residues. DNA of the CDR3: TGTGCCAGTGCCAGGACAGGGGAGACTGAAGCTTTCTTT. Its protein is CASARTGETEAFF.

In its sample, this clonotype was seen many times. The genes are TRBV20-1 and TRBJ1-1; D is unclear. Germline V gene data show CDR1 as DFQATT and CDR2 as SNEGSKA (reference sequence). V was clipped by 5 bases and J by 1 base, with 11 bases between them. The CDR3 runs 13 residues. The CDR3 loop is CSAPARANTEAFF. In DNA form, the CDR3 reads TGCAGTGCTCCCGCCCGGGCGAACACTGAAGCTTTCTTT.

This clonotype was observed many times. This sequence joins TRBV27 and TRBJ2-3; D not certain. Germline CDR1 and CDR2: MNHEY and SMNVEV (reference sequence). The V end lost 0 bases, the J end lost 0 bases, and 4 bases lay between the germline ends. This CDR3 is built from 14 residues. The CDR3 nucleotides read TGTGCCAGCAGTTTATCGTACAGCACAGATACGCAGTATTTT. Its translation is CASSLSYSTDTQYF.

The chain employs TRBV15 and TRBJ1-6; no clear D. V dropped 0 bases and J dropped 2 bases, with 11 bases sitting between them. The CDR3 is made up of 17 amino acids. Germline values: CDR1 LNHNV, CDR2 YYDKDF (reference sequence). Here the CDR3 reads CATSRDNGGTYNSPLHF. The CDR3 DNA reads as TGTGCCACCAGCAGAGATAACGGAGGGACCTATAATTCACCCCTCCACTTT.

This clonotype has ten or more counts. This rearrangement joins TRBV7-2 to TRBJ2-7, with a possible D match to TRBD1 (6 bases). The CDR3 has 14 amino acids. Trimming left V 1 base short and J 5 bases short, with 12 bases between. CDR1 and CDR2 from the germline V gene are SGHTA and FQGNSA. CDR3 sequence: CASSLGSGANEQYF. The CDR3 DNA sequence: TGTGCCAGCAGCTTAGGGTCAGGGGCCAACGAGCAGTACTTC.